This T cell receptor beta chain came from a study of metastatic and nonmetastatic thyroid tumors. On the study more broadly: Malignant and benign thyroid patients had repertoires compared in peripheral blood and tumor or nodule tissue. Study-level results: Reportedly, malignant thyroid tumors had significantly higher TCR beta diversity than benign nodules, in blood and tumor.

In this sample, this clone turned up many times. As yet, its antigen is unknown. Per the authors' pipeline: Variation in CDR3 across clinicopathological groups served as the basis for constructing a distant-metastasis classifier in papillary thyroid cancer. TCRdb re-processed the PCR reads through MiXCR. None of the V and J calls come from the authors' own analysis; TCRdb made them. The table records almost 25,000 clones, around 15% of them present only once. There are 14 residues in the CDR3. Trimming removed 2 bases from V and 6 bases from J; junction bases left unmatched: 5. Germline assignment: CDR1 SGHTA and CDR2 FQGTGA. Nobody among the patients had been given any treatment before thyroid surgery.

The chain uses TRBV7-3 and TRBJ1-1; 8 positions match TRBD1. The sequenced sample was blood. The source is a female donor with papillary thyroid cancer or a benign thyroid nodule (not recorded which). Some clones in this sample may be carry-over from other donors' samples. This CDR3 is CASSLSGGLAEAFF. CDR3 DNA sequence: TGTGCCAGCAGCTTATCAGGGGGCCTGGCTGAAGCTTTCTTT.